This TCR beta chain was obtained from a study of blood T cells in healthy people across ages. The authors ran a second PCR of about 7 to 12 cycles using a sample-barcoded 5' primer and a J-beta primer mix. In TCRdb, the 5' RACE reads were re-called with MiXCR into one record per CDR3 protein. The profile covers hundreds of thousands of distinct CDR3 sequences, with roughly 53% appearing a single time and more than 35% taken by the ten largest. The sample was blood. This clonotype was sampled from a man in his 60s in good health.

The CDR3 region has the DNA TGTGCCAGCAGCCAAGCCAGGTACGGCAATGAGCAGTTCTTC. It codes for CASSQARYGNEQFF. The chain employs TRBV4-2 and TRBJ2-1; D remains ambiguous. V lost 1 base to trimming and J lost 6 bases, with 10 bases between them. Per the germline V gene, CDR1 is LGHNA and CDR2 is YNFKEQ. The CDR3 is 14 amino acids.